This T cell receptor (beta chain) was recovered during a study of blood T cell repertoires in COVID-19. The germline V gene encodes CDR1 DFQATT and CDR2 SNEGSKA (reference sequence). The ends were cut back, 2 bases at V and 5 bases at J, with 6 bases in the middle. CDR3 size: 11 residues. Produced via immunoSEQ multiplex PCR; TCRdb's table is partial and in-frame only. This sample has some 490,000 clones, with more than 85% found just once. Sequencing was carried out using PBMCs or T cells enriched from blood (not recorded which). The J gene is TRBJ1-2, the V gene TRBV20-1, with D uncertain. The receptor's source is a woman aged 60-75 years who had recovered from COVID-19. The CDR3 coding sequence is TGCAGTGCTAGAATCAATTATGGCTACACCTTC. The encoded protein is CSARINYGYTF.